Below are 9 T cell receptor beta chains sequenced from a single sample in a study of long-term antiretroviral therapy in people with HIV. The run of the v3.0 immunoSEQ assay was at survey level. The protocol was immunoSEQ multiplex PCR, while the TCRdb copy is restricted to in-frame clones and leaves out a portion. Seen here are some 30,000 clones, roughly 87% observed once, and the top ten hold more than 0.8%. This specimen was unsorted PBMCs, taken 2 years after starting antiretroviral therapy. All receptors come from a man between 50 and 59 years old with HIV.

This clone was found once. A junction end diverges from the germline sequence, so it may reflect a read error. This chain connects TRBV30 to TRBJ2-6; tentatively, D is TRBD1 (5 bases). Per the germline V gene, CDR1 is GTSNPN and CDR2 is SVGIG (reference sequence). This CDR3 is built from 12 residues. Here the CDR3 DNA reads TGTGCCTGGAGTCCTGGGGCCAACGTCCCGACTTTC. The encoded protein is CAWSPGANVPTF.

The rearrangement uses TRBV4-3 and TRBJ2-1, with 9 bases identical to TRBD1. The J segment lost 5 bases and the V segment lost 2 bases, leaving 7 bases of the junction unmatched. The CDR3 totals 16 residues. The V gene's germline CDR1 is LGHNA and CDR2 YSLEER. The CDR3 is CASSQLPQGAHNEQFF. CDR3 DNA: TGCGCCAGCAGCCAACTCCCACAGGGGGCCCACAATGAGCAGTTCTTC.

This clone was seen a handful of times. The chain has TRBV5-4 and TRBJ2-7; TRBD1 aligns across 9 bases. This CDR3 spans 15 amino acids. Per germline, CDR1 SGHNT and CDR2 YYREEE (reference sequence). After removal of 0 bases from V and 8 bases from J, the junction contained 9 bases not matched to a gene. CDR3 nucleotides: TGTGCCAGCAGCTTGGCCCCGGGACAGGGTAATCAGCAGTACTTC. Protein: CASSLAPGQGNQQYF.

Comments on this clone: The junction differs from germline at one of its ends, possibly a read error. V gene TRBV6-1 combines with J gene TRBJ2-7; tentatively, D is TRBD1 (6 bases). Germline assignment: CDR1 MNHNS and CDR2 SASEGT. This CDR3 is 10 amino acids long. CDR3 DNA sequence: TGTGCCAGCAGTGAGGTCGGACAGACATTC. This translates into CASSEVGQTF.

The chain is built from TRBV11-3 and TRBJ1-1, with D tentatively TRBD1 (5 bases). V lost 1 base to trimming and J lost 8 bases, with 11 bases between them. The CDR3 consists of 13 residues. Germline CDR1 and CDR2: SGHNT and YENEEA. The CDR3 coding sequence is TGTGCCAGCAGCTTAGGAGAGAGGGGCGAAGCTTTCTTT. Protein: CASSLGERGEAFF.

The J gene is TRBJ2-5, the V gene TRBV7-2; a weak D match, TRBD1 (5 bases). Trimming stripped 0 bases from V and 2 bases from J, with 13 bases between. Germline CDR1 SGHTA, CDR2 FQGNSA. The CDR3 contains 16 residues. The CDR3 sequence is CASSLAQWRTQETQYF. The CDR3 DNA is TGTGCCAGCAGCTTAGCGCAGTGGCGGACACAAGAGACCCAGTACTTC.

V is TRBV18 and J is TRBJ2-1; D is perhaps TRBD2 (6 bases). V was cut by 3 bases and J by 12 bases, with 12 bases left in between. The CDR3 is 12 residues long. Looked up from germline, CDR1 is KGHSH and CDR2 is LQKENI. The CDR3 DNA sequence: TGTGCCAGCTCACCGATGGCGGGGCGGCAGTTCTTC. It translates to CASSPMAGRQFF.

This chain uses TRBV28 with TRBJ2-7; no reliable D call. This CDR3 region has 12 residues. The germline CDR1 and CDR2 sequences are MDHEN and SYDVKM. The V end was cut by 9 bases, the J end by 3 bases, with 12 bases between. CDR3 nucleotides: TGTGCCAGTAAAAAATTGGGCTACGAGCAGTACTTC. It is translated as CASKKLGYEQYF.

The chain recombines TRBV27 with TRBJ2-7; TRBD1 agrees at 8 bases. The length of the CDR3 is 13 residues. J gave up 5 bases and V 8 bases, and 8 bases lay outside the gene matches. Germline CDR1 MNHEY, CDR2 SMNVEV (reference sequence). The CDR3 region is CASRMDRVNEQYF. CDR3 DNA: TGTGCCAGCCGGATGGACAGGGTCAACGAGCAGTACTTC.